The present entry profiles one T cell receptor beta chain with its context. The antigen this receptor binds is unknown. Receptors were amplified or captured by the immunoSEQ multiplex PCR assay. A mixture of 60 forward primers for TCR Vbeta segments and 13 reverse primers for TCR Jbeta segments was used in the multiplex PCR. A multiplex PCR assay on genomic DNA amplified the CDR3 region of rearranged TCR beta genes. The amplified TCR beta libraries were sequenced on the Illumina HiSeq System as 87-base-pair reads. The published analysis was carried out like this. Across the 640 or so repertoires, a later analysis counted roughly 77 million unique TCR beta chains, about 10 million of which were shared by at least two donors. Raw reads were error-corrected and collapsed into unique sequences by a nearest-neighbor algorithm in which closely related sequences were merged to remove PCR and sequencing errors. To assign V, D and J gene segments, CDR3 sequences were aligned to IMGT reference sequences. For a sequence to be retained, at least a six-nucleotide match to both a V gene segment and a J gene segment was required. Rearrangements were called productive when the CDR3 lacked stop codons and stayed in frame with V and J; all others were non-productive. CDR3 was defined by IMGT convention, running from the second conserved V-encoded cysteine to the conserved J-encoded phenylalanine. Sequences without an unambiguous match to a single V gene segment were excluded from the earlier analysis of over 500 of the donors. An earlier analysis of several hundred of the donors called V segments functional above 56.7% productive rearrangements and segregating when the between-donor standard deviation exceeded 5%. To diagnose cytomegalovirus status from the catalog of TCR beta chain sequences, a statistical classification framework was built. In a later analysis, TCR nucleotide sequences were compared against IMGT/GENE-DB human TR gene sequences so that V and J genes could be assigned. In a later analysis, CDR3 sequences and most-parsimonious VDJ recombination scenarios were assigned using the TCRdist pipeline. In a later analysis, each TCR beta chain was defined by its CDR3 amino acid sequence together with its V-gene family, and reads lacking a unique V-gene family were excluded. As a way to deal with suspected cross-contamination and a sequencing artifact, a later analysis dropped roughly 600 nucleotide sequences that were highly shared and had low generation probability. In a later analysis, a clonal expansion index was calculated for each public chain from normalized within-repertoire ranks of inferred template counts. In a later analysis, generation probabilities were computed using a VDJ recombination model fitted to out-of-frame rearrangements, and the results were checked against IGoR. A later analysis scored TCR-TCR, TCR-HLA and TCR-CMV co-occurrence with hypergeometric tests, applying a repertoire-size bias correction to TCR pairs. False discovery rates were estimated in a later analysis by permuting HLA or CMV assignments 20 times. In a later analysis, co-occurring TCRs were grouped with DBSCAN, and TCRdist sequence similarity was added when clustering was performed within HLA-allele-positive subsets. For co-occurrence clustering, repertoires with fewer than 30,000 or more than 120,000 public chains were excluded, along with roughly 5 repertoires with anomalous nucleotide sharing. This immuneACCESS table, as held by TCRdb, lists in-frame sequences with V and J called but not all clones. Of the missing ones, under half trace to an unresolved V gene in checked studies; the others have no known cause. V, J and clone size reflect that table, while D and trimming were determined from the DNA. This sample's clone table shows approximately 75,000 clones. The top ten clones comprise around 5% of the sample.

The source of the sample is a study of cytomegalovirus exposure and HLA in healthy donors (dated by TCRdb to the late 2010s). About the investigation overall: According to an earlier analysis of around 600 of the donors, 150 million to 200 million T cells yielded 117 million unique TCR beta sequences and less than 300 Gb of sequence data. Approximately 310 gigabases of sequencing data and 70 million to 100 million unique TCR sequences were included in an early release covering 550 to 800 HLA-typed donors. Among the approximately 400 genotyped donors, around 81% belonged to the genetic ancestry cluster associated with self-reported Caucasian donors. The study aimed to test whether cataloging public T cell receptors could reveal signatures of past pathogen exposure. The study profiled the T cell repertoires of 666 subjects by immunosequencing and related them to cytomegalovirus serostatus. Along with the approximately 650-subject first cohort, a separate validation cohort of approximately 110 different subjects was used. To predict cytomegalovirus infection status, the study brought together high-throughput TCR immunosequencing, statistical association of individual TCRs with disease status, and machine learning. To study patterns of TCR occurrence, a later analysis re-analyzed previously published TCR beta repertoires from 600 to 750 donors and added high-resolution HLA genotyping. In the later analysis, no new phenotypic data were used to find candidate immune exposures; instead, reliance was placed on TCR beta sequences and their occurrence across donors. In an earlier analysis of 587 of the donors, high-throughput TCR beta sequencing was used to judge whether each TCR beta V gene segment behaved as functional or pseudogenic. Donor age, sex, ethnicity and CMV serostatus were collected together with the repertoire data. A later genetic analysis used genome-wide SNP genotypes for about 60% of the roughly 700 donors, treating that subset as a discovery cohort. Every repertoire in the discovery cohort had been generated on one and the same sequencing platform. Both class I and class II loci were covered by HLA typing, at four-digit resolution. The number of donors typed differed by locus, with roughly 629-640 for A, B, C, DRB1 and DQB1, approximately 500 for DQA1, 606 for DPA1, and around 450 for DPB1. Because of strong linkage in the cohort, five DR-DQ haplotypes were treated as single units for association and clustering. Among about 400 genotyped donors of the cohort, an average of around 250,000 unique TCR beta nucleotide sequences was sequenced per donor, of which about 19% were non-productive. Broader findings and caveats from the paper: Some IMGT-functional V segments, including TRBV6-2 and TRBV6-3, could not be told apart with the 87-base-pair reads, so those segments were excluded. When HLA alleles, especially DR and DQ, strongly co-occurred, TCR associations were difficult to assign to individual alleles. For the cohort, immune exposure information was limited to CMV serostatus. The classifier was reported to diagnose cytomegalovirus status with high specificity and sensitivity in both the original cohort and the validation cohort. Most CMV-associated TCR beta chains appeared to be HLA-restricted in a later analysis, and the HLA associations seemed to be driven largely by CMV exposure. A cluster of highly shared sequence variants was judged likely to represent a technical artifact of the sequencing pipeline. In vitro tests confirmed that a few of the cytomegalovirus-associated TCR beta chains recognize cytomegalovirus antigens. In a later analysis, HLA-associated TCR beta chains were found to be more clonally expanded and to have lower generation probabilities than equally common non-associated chains. A further reported finding was that TCR beta sequences accurately predicted the HLA-A and HLA-B alleles for most subjects in the first cohort. The study listed 164 TCR beta chains as associated with cytomegalovirus. In a later analysis, several top co-occurrence clusters were reported to appear linked to parvovirus B19, influenza, CMV and Epstein-Barr virus. Correlated functional status among segregating V segments might be attributable to linkage disequilibrium, but an unknown experimental factor could not be ruled out. In a later genetic analysis, a missense DCLRE1C variant was associated with V-gene and J-gene trimming of TCR beta chains, and the association was replicated in an independent cohort. According to a later genetic analysis, donors in an Asian-associated ancestry cluster had fewer N-insertions in productive TCRs than the approximately 630-donor mean. The presence/absence analyses assumed that sequencing depth was roughly uniform across donors, and that assumption may not be true. Around 16 rarely observed V segments, including chromosome 9 orphons, were excluded from the earlier analysis of some 590 of the donors because counts were too low. Because HLA typing was missing for some donors at each locus, association tests included only the typed subset. The authors suggested that the approach could potentially be generalized to other disease states and immunological phenotypes. Most TCR sequences were seen in very few donors, while some public TCRs were found in many individuals. In this cohort, only TCR beta chains were sequenced, and detectable features were limited by the absence of alpha or paired-chain data. A later analysis associated about 17,000 TCR beta sequences with specific HLA alleles at a false discovery rate of 0.05. Broadly in line with IMGT annotations, most TCR beta V segments showed up in productive rearrangements about 90% or about 30% of the time in an earlier analysis of approximately 640 of the donors. A later analysis found that TCR association rates varied across HLA loci, with DRB1 alleles showing the most associated TCRs and HLA-C alleles the fewest.

The cohort was made up of approximately 700 healthy bone marrow donors. At the time of sampling, every cohort member was nominally healthy, though immune exposures that went unrecorded were likely present. The donor was CMV seronegative and belonged to the group of 352 seronegative cohort members. A peripheral blood sample was provided by each donor, and peripheral blood mononuclear cells were used for TCR beta sequencing. The Qiagen DNeasy Blood Extraction Kit was used to extract genomic DNA from the blood cell samples. Spanning cysteine to phenylalanine, the CDR3 consists of 12 amino acids. The CDR3 DNA has 36 bases and is translated from base 1. V is pared back by 5 bases and J by 5 bases, with 7 bases lying between the germline termini. As encoded in the germline V gene, CDR1 is MNHEY while CDR2 is SVGAGI.

The V and J segments used are TRBV6-5 and TRBJ2-1; a tentative D match to TRBD2 spans 5 bases. The sequencing sample was made of PBMCs. The source of this sequence is a middle-aged man in good health and CMV-seronegative. CDR3 sequence: CASSTRNNEQFF. In nucleotide form, the sequence is TGTGCCAGCAGTACTAGAAACAATGAGCAGTTCTTC.